The rows below give T cell receptor beta chains drawn from one sample of a study of CD8 T cells in ankylosing spondylitis. One entry per CDR3 protein, called by TCRdb with MiXCR from the 5' RACE reads. The table lists approximately 260,000 distinct CDR3 sequences, over 15% of them singletons. Material for sequencing was blood, either unsorted or a sorted T cell fraction (not recorded which). The receptors shown here come from a male donor with ankylosing spondylitis or in good health (not recorded which). Each CDR3 is given with its conserved first and last residue. D genes are given only for firm matches. Rows give clone size only sometimes, using once, few, many, or a class for an expanded clone.

v_gene,abundance,d_gene,j_gene,CDR3nt,CDR3aa
TRBV12-3/TRBV12-4,-,TRBD1,TRBJ1-1,TGTGCCAGCAGGGACCGGGACAGGGTGAACACTGAAGCTTTCTTT,CASRDRDRVNTEAFF
TRBV12-3/TRBV12-4,few,TRBD1,TRBJ2-1,TGTGCCAGCAATCTCGGGACAGGATACAATGAGCAGTTCTTC,CASNLGTGYNEQFF
TRBV4-1,many,-,TRBJ2-1,TGCGCCAGCAGCCGGGGAAATGAGCAGTTCTTC,CASSRGNEQFF
TRBV20-1,few,-,TRBJ2-7,TGCAGTGCTAGAGATCTGGGGGTTACCTACGAGCAGTACTTC,CSARDLGVTYEQYF
TRBV6-5,-,-,TRBJ1-5,TGTGCCAGCAGTTTCGAACGAGGGGGGAATCAGCCCCAGCATTTT,CASSFERGGNQPQHF
TRBV7-9,-,TRBD1,TRBJ2-3,TGTGCCAGCAGCCGGGACAGGGGGCGAGGAGATACGCAGTATTTT,CASSRDRGRGDTQYF
TRBV15,-,TRBD2,TRBJ2-5,TGTGCCACCAGCAGAGATCTGGCTAGCGGAAGCTGGGAGACCCAGTACTTC,CATSRDLASGSWETQYF
TRBV27,many,TRBD1,TRBJ2-7,TGTGCCAGCAGCTTCTCGGGACAGGGCTACGAGCAGTACTTC,CASSFSGQGYEQYF
TRBV12-3/TRBV12-4,-,-,TRBJ2-4,TGTGCCAGCAGTTCTATAGTGGAACTAGCCAAAAACATTCAGTACTTC,CASSSIVELAKNIQYF
TRBV5-1,-,TRBD2,TRBJ2-2,TGCGCCAGCGGACTGACTAGCGGAATAAACACCGGGGAGCTGTTTTTT,CASGLTSGINTGELFF
TRBV29-1,few,TRBD1,TRBJ2-4,TGCAGCGTAGAAGCGGGACAGGGGTCCAAAAACATTCAGTACTTC,CSVEAGQGSKNIQYF
TRBV2,-,-,TRBJ2-3,TGTGCCAGCAAAACGGACCTGCCCGGTAACGGCACAGATACGCAGTATTTT,CASKTDLPGNGTDTQYF
TRBV7-9,few,TRBD1,TRBJ2-7,TGTGCCAGCAGCGGGACAGGAACGAGGGACGAGCAGTACTTC,CASSGTGTRDEQYF
TRBV4-2,many,-,TRBJ1-2,TGTGCCAGCACAGCAGGAAACTATGGCTACAGCTTC,CASTAGNYGYSF
TRBV4-3,-,-,TRBJ2-7,TGCGCCAGCAGCCAAGAACAGCGCTACGAGCAGTACTTC,CASSQEQRYEQYF
TRBV29-1,-,-,TRBJ2-2,TGCAGCGGGTCGGATAGCAACACCGGGGAGCTGTTTTTT,CSGSDSNTGELFF
TRBV29-1,many,-,TRBJ2-5,TGCAGCGTTGTTCCGACAGAACAAGAGACCCAGTACTTC,CSVVPTEQETQYF
TRBV12-3/TRBV12-4,-,-,TRBJ2-5,TGTGCCAGCAGTTTGGTGGTTAGCGCCCTGAAAGAGACCCAGTACTTC,CASSLVVSALKETQYF
TRBV27,-,TRBD2,TRBJ2-1,TGTGCCAGCAGTCTTAGCGGGAACCCCTACAATGAGCAGTTCTTC,CASSLSGNPYNEQFF
TRBV12-3/TRBV12-4,few,-,TRBJ2-7,TGTGCCAGCAGCCCAGGGGCAGGGTTGGGATTCTTGCCCGAGCAGTACTTC,CASSPGAGLGFLPEQYF
TRBV29-1,many,-,TRBJ2-4,TGCAGCGTTGAGGACGGGGGCGAAAACATTCAGTACTTC,CSVEDGGENIQYF
TRBV2,many,-,TRBJ2-4,TGTGCCAGCAGTGAAAGCCGGCCCGGGACCAAAAACATTCAGTACTTC,CASSESRPGTKNIQYF
TRBV12-3/TRBV12-4,-,-,TRBJ1-3,TGTGCCAGCAAGACTGCTGGAAACACCATATATTTT,CASKTAGNTIYF
TRBV27,-,-,TRBJ2-1,TGTGCCAGCAGTTTATCGGGAGGTGAGCAGTTCTTC,CASSLSGGEQFF